Listed below are T cell receptor beta chains from one sample, sequenced in a study of regulatory T cells in long-lasting Graves disease. TCRdb analysed the multiplex PCR reads with MiXCR anew, one entry per CDR3 protein. In the table there are roughly 400,000 distinct CDR3 sequences, about 15% of which are singletons. The same sample was also studied in work on T cells in Graves' hyperthyroidism and ophthalmopathy.

The sequences come from peripheral blood mononuclear cells (PBMCs), collected at new diagnosis, from a patient treated with antithyroid drugs. The receptors shown here come from a woman aged 40 to 49 with Graves disease. The CDR3 runs from the conserved cysteine through the conserved F or W. The D gene is left open where the match is weak. Not every row has a clone size; where given, it reads once, few, many or a size class.

size: NA; J: TRBJ2-7; D: NA; V: TRBV28; DNA: TGTGCCAGCAGTCCCTTAAGCCCCACCCGTTCCGAGCAGTACTTC; CDR3: CASSPLSPTRSEQYF
size: many; J: TRBJ2-3; D: NA; V: TRBV18; DNA: TGTGCCAGCTCACCACCCCGCGGGGCTAGCACAGATACGCAGTATTTT; CDR3: CASSPPRGASTDTQYF
size: many; J: TRBJ2-7; D: TRBD2; V: TRBV11-3; DNA: TGTGCCAGCAGCCTCCTACTAGCGGGGGCCTACGAGCAGTACTTC; CDR3: CASSLLLAGAYEQYF
size: NA; J: TRBJ2-1; D: TRBD1; V: TRBV5-1; DNA: TGCGCCAGCAGCAAGGACAGGGGAACCTACAATGAGCAGTTCTTC; CDR3: CASSKDRGTYNEQFF
size: many; J: TRBJ2-1; D: NA; V: TRBV12-3/TRBV12-4; DNA: TGTGCCAGCAGTCAGGGGACCTACAATGAGCAGTTCTTC; CDR3: CASSQGTYNEQFF
size: NA; J: TRBJ2-2; D: NA; V: TRBV6-1; DNA: TGTGCCAGCAGCGCAGGGGTGATGGCCGGGGAGCTGTTTTTT; CDR3: CASSAGVMAGELFF
size: NA; J: TRBJ2-1; D: TRBD2; V: TRBV12-3/TRBV12-4; DNA: TGTGCCAGCAGTAAAACTAGCGTTTCGCAGTTCTTC; CDR3: CASSKTSVSQFF
size: few; J: TRBJ2-7; D: TRBD2; V: TRBV3-1; DNA: TGTGCCAGCAGCCAAGATCTAGCGGGAGCCCTTGGAAGACTTGAGCAGTACTTC; CDR3: CASSQDLAGALGRLEQYF
size: NA; J: TRBJ1-6; D: NA; V: TRBV3-1; DNA: TGTGCCAGCAGCCAAGGTCAGGACACCATTTCACCCCTCCACTTT; CDR3: CASSQGQDTISPLHF
size: once; J: TRBJ2-1; D: TRBD2; V: TRBV9; DNA: TGTGCCAGCAGCGTAGGTAGCGGGAGCGATGAGCAGTTCTTC; CDR3: CASSVGSGSDEQFF
size: many; J: TRBJ2-1; D: TRBD2; V: TRBV12-3/TRBV12-4; DNA: TGTGCCAGCAGTCCGACGACCCCTAGCGGGAGGGCCCGATCTGTTAATGAGCAGTTCTTC; CDR3: CASSPTTPSGRARSVNEQFF
size: few; J: TRBJ1-1; D: TRBD1; V: TRBV19; DNA: TGTGCCAGTAGTATGCAGGGGGTGAACACTGAAGCTTTCTTT; CDR3: CASSMQGVNTEAFF
size: many; J: TRBJ2-3; D: NA; V: TRBV28; DNA: TGTGCCAGCAAGGGGGGGCGCGACACAGATACGCAGTATTTT; CDR3: CASKGGRDTDTQYF
size: NA; J: TRBJ2-1; D: TRBD1; V: TRBV7-9; DNA: TGTGCCAGTAGAGGACAGGGGGCGATTATACGCGGCTACAATGAGCAGTTCTTC; CDR3: CASRGQGAIIRGYNEQFF
size: many; J: TRBJ2-3; D: TRBD2; V: TRBV7-2; DNA: TGTGCCAGCAGCTCCGGGACTATTAGCACAGATACGCAGTATTTT; CDR3: CASSSGTISTDTQYF
size: many; J: TRBJ1-4; D: TRBD1; V: TRBV27; DNA: TGTGCCAGCAGGTTTACAGGGGGAAATGAAAAACTGTTTTTT; CDR3: CASRFTGGNEKLFF
size: NA; J: TRBJ2-7; D: TRBD2; V: TRBV14; DNA: TGTGCCAGCAGCCTGCTCCGGGAGGGCGAGCAGTACTTC; CDR3: CASSLLREGEQYF
size: many; J: TRBJ2-1; D: TRBD2; V: TRBV6-2/TRBV6-3; DNA: TGTGCCAGCAGTTGGGAGACTAGCGGGAGAAGGACCGACAATGAGCAGTTCTTC; CDR3: CASSWETSGRRTDNEQFF
size: many; J: TRBJ2-1; D: NA; V: TRBV11-2; DNA: TGTGCCAGCAGCTTAGATAGGTATGAGCAGTTCTTC; CDR3: CASSLDRYEQFF
size: many; J: TRBJ1-4; D: TRBD1; V: TRBV6-1; DNA: TGTGCCAGCAGTAACGACAGGGGGAAAGAAAAACTGTTTTTT; CDR3: CASSNDRGKEKLFF
size: many; J: TRBJ2-3; D: NA; V: TRBV13; DNA: TGTGCCAGCAGCTCGCCCCGGGGGCCAGATACGCAGTATTTT; CDR3: CASSSPRGPDTQYF
size: few; J: TRBJ2-2; D: TRBD1; V: TRBV7-2; DNA: TGTGCCAGCAGCTCCCGACAGGGGGCCGGGGAGCTGTTTTTT; CDR3: CASSSRQGAGELFF
size: many; J: TRBJ2-2; D: TRBD2; V: TRBV2; DNA: TGTGCCAGCAGGGAGGGGACTAGAAGTCCAGTAGCGAACACCGGGGAGCTGTTTTTT; CDR3: CASREGTRSPVANTGELFF
size: NA; J: TRBJ2-1; D: TRBD2; V: TRBV7-6; DNA: TGTGCCAGCAGCTTAGGACTAGCGGGGGGGGCTGAGCAGTTCTTC; CDR3: CASSLGLAGGAEQFF
size: NA; J: TRBJ1-6; D: NA; V: TRBV28; DNA: TGTGCCAGCAGCACGTATAATTCCCTCCACTTT; CDR3: CASSTYNSLHF
size: many; J: TRBJ1-4; D: NA; V: TRBV6-5; DNA: TGTGCCAGCAGTTACCGGTGGCGGGGAACTAATGAAAAACTGTTTTTT; CDR3: CASSYRWRGTNEKLFF
size: few; J: TRBJ2-1; D: NA; V: TRBV20-1; DNA: TGCAGTGCTAGAGATTCCGGGGGATCCTACAATGAGCAGTTCTTC; CDR3: CSARDSGGSYNEQFF
size: NA; J: TRBJ2-7; D: TRBD1; V: TRBV20-1; DNA: TGCAGTGCCCGGACAGGGGGCGACTCCTACGAGCAGTACTTC; CDR3: CSARTGGDSYEQYF
size: many; J: TRBJ1-5; D: NA; V: TRBV28; DNA: TGTGCCAGCAGTACGGGAGGGGGAGGAAGGGGTCAGCCCCAGCATTTT; CDR3: CASSTGGGGRGQPQHF
size: many; J: TRBJ1-1; D: NA; V: TRBV10-3; DNA: TGTGCCATCGGGGGGAACACTGAAGCTTTCTTT; CDR3: CAIGGNTEAFF
size: many; J: TRBJ1-3; D: NA; V: TRBV12-3/TRBV12-4; DNA: TGTGCCAGCAGCATTTATAGTGGACAACTAGGAAACACCATATATTTT; CDR3: CASSIYSGQLGNTIYF
size: many; J: TRBJ2-4; D: NA; V: TRBV10-2; DNA: TGCGCCAGCAGTGAGTCGCAAAACATTCAGTACTTC; CDR3: CASSESQNIQYF
size: many; J: TRBJ2-7; D: TRBD1; V: TRBV2; DNA: TGTGCCAGCCGTACTCCCCCGGGACAGGGGGTCTTGAAGCAGTACTTC; CDR3: CASRTPPGQGVLKQYF
size: many; J: TRBJ2-7; D: NA; V: TRBV6-1; DNA: TGTGCCAGCAATATCAGAGCGGATCCCTACGAGCAGTACTTC; CDR3: CASNIRADPYEQYF
size: once; J: TRBJ1-6; D: TRBD1; V: TRBV12-3/TRBV12-4; DNA: TGTGCCAGCAGGCCCCGGGACAGGGATAATTCACCCCTCCACTTT; CDR3: CASRPRDRDNSPLHF
size: many; J: TRBJ2-1; D: NA; V: TRBV5-1; DNA: TGCGCCAGCAGTAGCGCGGAGGCCTACAATGAGCAGTTCTTC; CDR3: CASSSAEAYNEQFF
size: many; J: TRBJ2-3; D: NA; V: TRBV7-8; DNA: TGTGCCAGCAGCTTAACGGAACAATCAACAGATACGCAGTATTTT; CDR3: CASSLTEQSTDTQYF
size: once; J: TRBJ2-7; D: NA; V: TRBV6-1; DNA: TGTGCCAGCAGTGAGGGAGCGGTTTACTACGAGCAGTACTTC; CDR3: CASSEGAVYYEQYF
size: NA; J: TRBJ1-1; D: NA; V: TRBV30; DNA: TGTGCCTGGTCCATGGGCGGACCCGGCGGCACTGAAGCTTTCTTT; CDR3: CAWSMGGPGGTEAFF
size: once; J: TRBJ1-3; D: NA; V: TRBV15; DNA: TGTGCCACCAGCACCAGGCGGAATGGTGGAAACACCATATATTTT; CDR3: CATSTRRNGGNTIYF
size: few; J: TRBJ2-1; D: TRBD2; V: TRBV19; DNA: TGTGCCTCAGCGGGAGACACCTACAATGAGCAGTTCTTC; CDR3: CASAGDTYNEQFF